This TCR beta chain was captured by sequencing in a study of human T cells and chemical hapten exposure. As regards this clonotype: What it binds is unknown.

Time point of the sample: pre-sensitization, week 0. Regarding treatment: therapeutic diphenylcyclopropenone sensitization with weekly scalp DPC. Blood draws preceded each patch test application. V was clipped by 5 bases and J by 9 bases, with 11 bases between them. There are 12 residues in the CDR3. Germline V gene sequence: CDR1 MNHEY, CDR2 SVGAGI. Study-wide results and caveats: There were significantly more large CDR3 similarity clusters among expanded TCRs than among controls.

How the authors handled the data: Ranging from about 20,000 to 700,000, TCR counts per sample had a median value of around 90,000. Using its own MiXCR run on the RACE reads, TCRdb lists one record per CDR3 protein. TCRdb's processing, not the study's, gives the V and J calls here. The sample holds 85,000 to 120,000 distinct CDR3 sequences, approximately 12% seen once. Here the sequenced sample was whole blood, taken in connection with sensitization to the hapten diphenylcyclopropenone (DPC). The rearrangement uses TRBV6-5 and TRBJ2-1; D unclear. This clonotype was sampled from a woman in her fifties or sixties with alopecia areata. Some clones in this sample may be carry-over from other donors' samples. The CDR3 sequence is CASSNQASEQFF. DNA for the CDR3: TGTGCCAGCAGTAACCAGGCGAGTGAGCAGTTCTTC.